This TCR beta chain was documented in a study of blood T cells in healthy people across ages. A second PCR, run for 7 to 11 cycles, used a sample-barcoded 5' primer plus a J-beta primer mix. TCRdb independently ran MiXCR on the 5' RACE reads; one entry per CDR3 protein. The table includes over 600,000 distinct CDR3 sequences, 40% to 45% detected once. This clonotype has just a few counts. Germline V gene data show CDR1 as SGHRS and CDR2 as YFSETQ. The CDR3 contains 13 residues. V lost 6 bases and J lost 7, with 16 bases in between. The V call is TRBV5-1, the J call TRBJ2-5; a possible D gene is TRBD1 (6 bases). This TCR derives from a man older than 75 in good health. The specimen sequenced was blood. CDR3 in amino acids: CASTLEQGGTQYF. The CDR3 DNA reads as TGCGCCAGCACCCTGGAACAGGGCGGGACCCAGTACTTC.